One and the same sample provided the 24 T cell receptor beta chains below, sequenced in a study of cytomegalovirus exposure and HLA in healthy donors. 13 Jbeta primers and 60 Vbeta primers were used for the PCR. The protocol was immunoSEQ multiplex PCR, while the TCRdb copy is restricted to in-frame clones and leaves out a portion. Of around 110,000 clones in the sample, 9.5% were seen once. The sequencing input was PBMCs. The receptors were gathered from a young man in good health and CMV-seronegative.

In its sample, this clone was seen a few times. The rearrangement uses TRBV19 and TRBJ1-3; D not certain. Trimming shortened V by 1 base and J by 4 bases, and 8 bases separated the two germline ends. The germline gives CDR1 LNHDA, CDR2 SQIVND (reference sequence). The CDR3 extends over 14 amino acids. This CDR3 is CASSIAVYGNTIYF. The CDR3 DNA follows: TGTGCCAGTAGTATAGCGGTTTACGGAAACACCATATATTTT.

The chain couples TRBV5-1 to TRBJ2-1; D unclear. V was shortened by 3 bases and J by 5 bases, with 3 bases between the two germline ends. This CDR3 region has 11 residues. The germline CDR1 and CDR2 sequences are SGHRS and YFSETQ. CDR3 DNA: TGCGCCAGCAGCTCTAACAATGAGCAGTTCTTC. Its protein product is CASSSNNEQFF.

Only a few counts were recorded for this clone. The chain carries TRBV5-1 and TRBJ2-7; D remains ambiguous. The CDR3 runs 14 residues. Germline V gives CDR1 SGHRS, CDR2 YFSETQ. Deletions cut 5 bases from V and 4 bases from J, with 16 bases between. The CDR3 loop is CASRAPGERYEQYF. In DNA form, the CDR3 reads TGCGCCAGCAGGGCCCCGGGTGAGAGATACGAGCAGTACTTC. Using reference TRBV5-1 and TRBJ2-7 for the parts outside the CDR3, the full variable domain is KAGVTQTPRYLIKTRGQQVTLSCSPISGHRSVSWYQQTPGQGLQFLFEYFSETQRNKGNFPGRFSGRQFSNSRSEMNVSTLELGDSALYLCASRAPGERYEQYFGPGTRLTVT.

The rearrangement joins TRBV28 to TRBJ1-5; TRBD1 is a possible D gene (6 bases). CDR3 length: 15 residues. The ends were cut back, 0 bases at V and 2 bases at J, with 8 bases in the middle. Looked up from germline, CDR1 is MDHEN and CDR2 is SYDVKM. CDR3 region: CASSLWAGGNQPQHF. CDR3 DNA: TGTGCCAGCAGTTTATGGGCAGGGGGCAATCAGCCCCAGCATTTT.

The V call is TRBV4-1, the J call TRBJ2-5; 10 bases are a match to TRBD2. The last part of the DNA fits TRBJ2-7 better; the J call may be wrong. The CDR3 extends over 16 amino acids. CDR1 MGHRA and CDR2 YSYEKL come from the germline V gene. CDR3 protein: CASSQGLSGGAPEQYF. CDR3 nucleotide sequence: TGCGCCAGCAGCCAGGGCCTGAGCGGGGGGGCCCCCGAGCAGTACTTC.

This clone was seen more than once but under ten times. This chain joins TRBV9 and TRBJ1-2, with D uncertain. This CDR3 comprises 14 residues. The V end was cut by 4 bases, the J end by 3 bases, with 13 bases between. Germline CDR1 and CDR2: SGDLS and YYNGEE. CDR3 in DNA: TGTGCCAGCAGCATAGCGGGGTTAGACTATGGCTACACCTTC. Translating gives CASSIAGLDYGYTF.

The sample holds a few counts of this clone. V is TRBV19 and J is TRBJ1-1; D is uncertain. From germline, CDR1 is LNHDA and CDR2 SQIVND (reference sequence). This CDR3 comprises 12 residues. Trimming pared 1 base from V and 8 bases from J, leaving 8 bases between. CDR3 in DNA: TGTGCCAGTAGTATAGGCGGGGTAGAAGCTTTCTTT. Translating it yields CASSIGGVEAFF.

This clone has only a few counts. Written as DNA, the CDR3 is TGTGCCAGCAGTTGGACTAGCGGGAGTGTTGGAAACGGGGAGCTGTTTTTT. Translation gives CASSWTSGSVGNGELFF. The V gene is TRBV28, the J gene TRBJ2-2; 13 bases align to TRBD2. V was pared by 4 bases and J by 7 bases, with 9 bases of the junction left unmatched. Germline CDR1 and CDR2: MDHEN and SYDVKM. The CDR3 is 17 residues long.

The rearrangement joins TRBV7-2 to TRBJ2-5; possible D gene TRBD2, 5 bases. V shed 5 bases and J shed 8 bases, with 15 bases lying between them. The germline V gene has CDR1 SGHTA and CDR2 FQGNSA. The CDR3 is 13 amino acids. The CDR3 DNA reads as TGTGCCAGCAGCCCGGACGTAGGAGGCACCCAGTACTTC. This encodes CASSPDVGGTQYF.

The count of this clone is one. V gene TRBV4-3 combines with J gene TRBJ2-1, with D possibly being TRBD1 (5 bases). Germline V gene lookup returns CDR1 LGHNA and CDR2 YSLEER. Deletions cut 6 bases from V and 2 bases from J, with 14 bases between. The CDR3 has 15 residues. The CDR3 sequence is CASSPGLLTYNEQFF. The DNA of the CDR3 is TGCGCCAGCAGTCCAGGGTTACTCACCTACAATGAGCAGTTCTTC.

The rearrangement links TRBV12-5 to TRBJ2-6; 10 bases are shared with TRBD1. Germline V gives CDR1 LGHNT, CDR2 FRNRAP. V was pared by 7 bases and J by 0 bases, with 12 bases of the junction left unmatched. This CDR3 comprises 19 residues. CDR3 DNA: TGTGCTAGTGATCGGACAGGGGGTTTCGTAAACTCTGGGGCCAACGTCCTGACTTTC. Protein: CASDRTGGFVNSGANVLTF.

The chain has TRBV6-1 and TRBJ2-7; tentative D call: TRBD1 (6 bases). Germline CDR1 is MNHNS and CDR2 is SASEGT. This CDR3 has 14 residues. V was clipped by 6 bases and J by 0 bases, with 12 bases between them. CDR3 residues: CASSIQGNSYEQYF. The DNA of the CDR3 is TGTGCCAGCAGCATTCAGGGGAACTCCTACGAGCAGTACTTC.

The gene calls are TRBV30 and TRBJ2-7, with D perhaps TRBD1 (6 bases). The length of the CDR3 is 12 residues. Germline CDR1 GTSNPN, CDR2 SVGIG (reference sequence). V gave up 0 bases and J gave up 6 bases, with 9 bases separating them. CDR3 amino acids: CAWSVVGGEQYF. CDR3 nucleotides: TGTGCCTGGAGTGTAGTAGGGGGCGAGCAGTACTTC.

This chain connects TRBV20-1 to TRBJ1-1; D possibly corresponds to TRBD1 (6 bases). Germline lookup yields CDR1 DFQATT and CDR2 SNEGSKA (reference sequence). V lost 5 bases and J lost 8, with 12 bases in between. The CDR3 runs 11 residues. The CDR3 here is CSAGTGPEAFF. DNA of the CDR3: TGCAGTGCTGGTACAGGGCCCGAAGCTTTCTTT.

A few counts support this clone. This chain joins TRBV11-2 and TRBJ2-1; a possible D gene is TRBD1 (6 bases). Trimming left V 5 bases short and J 3 bases short, with 17 bases between. This CDR3 contains 16 residues. CDR1 and CDR2 from the germline V gene are SGHAT and FQNNGV. The CDR3 DNA is TGTGCCAGCAGCCCCGACAGGAGCGGCTACTACAATGAGCAGTTCTTC. Protein product: CASSPDRSGYYNEQFF.

The sample holds a few counts of this clone. The V and J genes are TRBV30 and TRBJ2-5; no clear D gene. Germline-derived CDR1 and CDR2 are GTSNPN and SVGIG (reference sequence). V was pared by 5 bases and J by 5 bases, with 18 bases between. This CDR3 is built from 14 residues. The CDR3 spells CAWGGIGVGETQYF. The CDR3 coding sequence is TGTGCCTGGGGCGGCATAGGAGTAGGCGAGACCCAGTACTTC. Supplemented by reference TRBV30 and TRBJ2-5, the full variable domain reads SQTIHQWPATLVQPVGSPLSLECTVEGTSNPNLYWYRQAAGRGLQLLFYSVGIGQISSEVPQNLSASRPQDRQFILSSKKLLLSDSGFYLCAWGGIGVGETQYFGPGTRLLVL.

The V and J genes are TRBV10-3 and TRBJ2-7; D gene unclear. V was pared by 0 bases and J by 4 bases, with 4 bases between. This CDR3 is built from 12 residues. Germline V gene sequence: CDR1 ENHRY, CDR2 SYGVKD. The CDR3 DNA is TGTGCCATCAGTGAGTCGGCTTACGAGCAGTACTTC. This translates into CAISESAYEQYF.

The table lists this clone with a few counts. The chain recombines TRBV10-1 with TRBJ1-5, with 10 bases that match TRBD1. This CDR3 contains 18 residues. Germline CDR1 is WNHNN and CDR2 is SYGVQD (reference sequence). V shed 7 bases, J shed 0 bases, and the junction held 12 bases outside the gene matches. CDR3 sequence (DNA): TGCGCCAGCACCAAGCTCCGGGACAGGGGTCCTAGCAATCAGCCCCAGCATTTT. Protein sequence: CASTKLRDRGPSNQPQHF.

The chain recombines TRBV4-1 with TRBJ2-7, with D maybe TRBD1 (5 bases). The germline gives CDR1 MGHRA, CDR2 YSYEKL. The CDR3 contains 14 residues. Trimming left V 1 base short and J 0 bases short, with 7 bases between. CDR3 DNA: TGCGCCAGCAGCCAAGGACAGATCTCCTACGAGCAGTACTTC. As protein: CASSQGQISYEQYF.

The J gene is TRBJ1-5, the V gene TRBV18; D remains unclear. V lost 2 bases and J lost 0, with 8 bases in between. The germline CDR1 and CDR2 sequences are KGHSH and LQKENI. This CDR3 is 15 amino acids long. The CDR3 coding sequence is TGTGCCAGCTCACCAGAACCGGGTAGCAATCAGCCCCAGCATTTT. It codes for CASSPEPGSNQPQHF. The entire variable domain, with the rest obtained from reference TRBV18 and TRBJ1-5, is as follows: NAGVMQNPRHLVRRRGQEARLRCSPMKGHSHVYWYRQLPEEGLKFMVYLQKENIIDESGMPKERFSAEFPKEGPSILRIQQVVRGDSAAYFCASSPEPGSNQPQHFGDGTRLSIL.

V gene TRBV19 combines with J gene TRBJ2-1; TRBD2 matches at 9 bases. V trimming: 4 bases; J trimming: 1 base; junction bases outside the gene matches: 2. There are 15 residues in the CDR3. Germline V gene data show CDR1 as LNHDA and CDR2 as SQIVND (reference sequence). The CDR3 DNA follows: TGTGCCAGTAGTACGGGACTAGCTTCCTACAATGAGCAGTTCTTC. It translates to CASSTGLASYNEQFF.

This clone turned up a few times. CDR3 coding DNA: TGCGCCAGCAGCCAAGTTAGGAACACTGAAGCTTTCTTT. As protein: CASSQVRNTEAFF. The genes are TRBV4-3 and TRBJ1-1; D not certain. Germline V gene data show CDR1 as LGHNA and CDR2 as YSLEER. The V end was cut by 1 base, the J end by 1 base, with 4 bases between. The CDR3 spans 13 residues.

This chain uses TRBV9 with TRBJ1-2, with a possible D match to TRBD1 (5 bases). The CDR3 contains 14 residues. Germline values: CDR1 SGDLS, CDR2 YYNGEE. V gave up 4 bases and J gave up 6 bases, with 16 bases separating them. CDR3 loop: CASSPRTGGDGYTF. DNA for the CDR3: TGTGCCAGCAGCCCCCGGACGGGAGGGGATGGCTACACCTTC.

The rearrangement uses TRBV7-8 and TRBJ1-4, with D possibly TRBD1 on 5 matching bases. The CDR3 totals 14 residues. The V gene's germline CDR1 is SGHVS and CDR2 FQNEAQ. Deletions cut 2 bases from V and 5 bases from J, with 9 bases between. The CDR3 sequence is CASSLRAGNEKLFF. The CDR3 nucleotides are TGTGCCAGCAGCTTAAGGGCAGGGAATGAAAAACTGTTTTTT.